The rows below give T cell receptor beta chains drawn from one sample of a study of blood T cell repertoires in COVID-19. Assay used: immunoSEQ multiplex PCR; TCRdb lists only in-frame clones, some missing. The sample lists about 270,000 clones; under 95% were seen once. The sample was PBMCs or T cells enriched from blood (not recorded which). The receptors here all came from a man aged 40-50 years who had been exposed to COVID-19. The CDR3 runs from the conserved cysteine through the conserved F or W. D genes are given only for firm matches. Only some rows state a clone size, as once, few, many or a class for expanded clones.

cdr3_nt | cdr3_aa | j_call | v_call | d_call | clone_size
TGTGCCAGCAGTGAAATACAGGGGGTTGAAAAACTGTTTTTT | CASSEIQGVEKLFF | TRBJ1-4 | TRBV6-1 | TRBD1 | .
TGTGCCAGCAGCTCCGAGGGTGGGGACAATCAGCCCCAGCATTTT | CASSSEGGDNQPQHF | TRBJ1-5 | TRBV7-9 | . | .
TGTGCCAGTAGTATTGTCTTCCGGGAGCTGTTTTTT | CASSIVFRELFF | TRBJ2-2 | TRBV19 | . | .
TGTGCCAGCAGCTTAGCCCCGCCAGAATCTGAAGCTTTCTTT | CASSLAPPESEAFF | TRBJ1-1 | TRBV7-9 | . | .
TGTGCCAGCTCACCACCAAGCGGGACAGGATCCTACGAGCAGTACTTC | CASSPPSGTGSYEQYF | TRBJ2-7 | TRBV18 | . | .
TGTGCCACCAGTGATCCCACAGGGCCCGACACTGAAGCTTTCTTT | CATSDPTGPDTEAFF | TRBJ1-1 | TRBV24-1 | . | .
TGTGCCAGCAGCGTAGGAGGGGATACGCAGTATTTT | CASSVGGDTQYF | TRBJ2-3 | TRBV9 | . | .
TGTGCCAGCAGCTTAGAGAGGAATCAGCCCCAGCATTTT | CASSLERNQPQHF | TRBJ1-5 | TRBV7-2 | . | .
TGTGCCAGTAGTATATTTCGGCCGATCGGGTTGTATGGCTACACCTTC | CASSIFRPIGLYGYTF | TRBJ1-2 | TRBV19 | . | .
TGTGCCAGCAGCTTACAGCAGGGGAACACTGAAGCTTTCTTT | CASSLQQGNTEAFF | TRBJ1-1 | TRBV11-2 | . | .
TGTGCCAGCGCGGGGGGATTGACTAGCCCAACTAAAAATGAGCAGTTCTTC | CASAGGLTSPTKNEQFF | TRBJ2-1 | TRBV18 | TRBD2 | once
TGTGCCACCAGCAGAGTAATTTCCGGGACAGGGGGTGACGAGCAGTACTTC | CATSRVISGTGGDEQYF | TRBJ2-7 | TRBV15 | TRBD1 | .
TGTGCCTGGGGACAGGGTGGGAATCAGCCCCAGCATTTT | CAWGQGGNQPQHF | TRBJ1-5 | TRBV30 | TRBD1 | .
TGTGCCAGCAGCAAACCGCGGGGGAAGAACTATGGCTACACCTTC | CASSKPRGKNYGYTF | TRBJ1-2 | TRBV21-1 | . | .
TGTGCTAGTGGTTTGTGGACAGGGGGCTGGAATGAAAAACTGTTTTTT | CASGLWTGGWNEKLFF | TRBJ1-4 | TRBV12-5 | TRBD1 | .
TGTGCTAGCGCAACTTCCCCGGGACAGTTTAACTATGGCTACACCTTC | CASATSPGQFNYGYTF | TRBJ1-2 | TRBV12-5 | TRBD1 | .
TGTGCCAGCAGCGGCAGGGGCTATAATTCACCCCTCCACTTT | CASSGRGYNSPLHF | TRBJ1-6 | TRBV9 | . | .
TGCGCCAGCAGGGACAGAGAAAACACTGAAGCTTTCTTT | CASRDRENTEAFF | TRBJ1-1 | TRBV5-1 | . | .
TGCGCCAGCAGCTTGGCACTATCGGGCAATGAGCAGTTCTTC | CASSLALSGNEQFF | TRBJ2-1 | TRBV5-1 | . | .
TGTGCCAGTAGTATAGCGGGAGACAATGAGCAGTTCTTC | CASSIAGDNEQFF | TRBJ2-1 | TRBV19 | . | .
TGTGCCAGCAGCTCAACAGGGGGCATCTCTGAAGCTTTCTTT | CASSSTGGISEAFF | TRBJ1-1 | TRBV7-9 | TRBD1 | .
TGTGCCAGCAGAGCTCCGGCAGGTACTAACTATGGCTACACCTTC | CASRAPAGTNYGYTF | TRBJ1-2 | TRBV7-9 | . | .
TGTGCCAGCAGGGTTGAGAATCAGCCCCAGCATTTT | CASRVENQPQHF | TRBJ1-5 | TRBV28 | . | .
TGTGCCACCAGTGATGGACAGGGAAGATCCTACAATGAGCAGTTCTTC | CATSDGQGRSYNEQFF | TRBJ2-1 | TRBV24-1 | TRBD1 | .
TGTGCCAGCAGCCCAGGGAGGGGGACGGGAGAGACCCAGTACTTC | CASSPGRGTGETQYF | TRBJ2-5 | TRBV3-1/TRBV3-2 | . | .
TGTGCCAGCAGCCCTCTTGGACAGGTTGAAAAACTGTTTTTT | CASSPLGQVEKLFF | TRBJ1-4 | TRBV3-1/TRBV3-2 | TRBD1 | .
TGTGCCAGCAGTGAATTAACAGGGGGTCAGCCCCAGCATTTT | CASSELTGGQPQHF | TRBJ1-5 | TRBV6-1 | TRBD1 | few
TGTGCCTGGAGTTCAAAACCGGGGACCTATTCGAATACAGGGGCTGATACGCAGTATTTT | CAWSSKPGTYSNTGADTQYF | TRBJ2-3 | TRBV30 | TRBD1 | .
TGTGCCAGCAGCTCGCAGACAGACTACGAGCAGTACTTC | CASSSQTDYEQYF | TRBJ2-7 | TRBV5-4 | . | few
TGTGCCAGCAAGTACAGGGTTAGGGGTTCACCCCTCCACTTT | CASKYRVRGSPLHF | TRBJ1-6 | TRBV2 | . | .
TGCGCCAGCAGCCAAGGGAACAGGAATGGCTACACCTTC | CASSQGNRNGYTF | TRBJ1-2 | TRBV4-3 | . | .
TGTGCCACCAGCATTAAGACAGTTAGCAATCAGCCCCAGCATTTT | CATSIKTVSNQPQHF | TRBJ1-5 | TRBV15 | . | .
TGTGCCAGCAGCGCGGGACAGGGTGGATATCACGGGGAGCTGTTTTTT | CASSAGQGGYHGELFF | TRBJ2-2 | TRBV9 | TRBD1 | .
TGTGCCAGCAGTGAAGACTCCCGATCAGGGTTGGACAATGAGCAGTTCTTC | CASSEDSRSGLDNEQFF | TRBJ2-1 | TRBV2 | . | .
TGTGCCTGGGGTGCGGACTATGGCTACACCTTC | CAWGADYGYTF | TRBJ1-2 | TRBV30 | . | .
TGTGCCAGCAGCGGCCCAGCGGGTCGCACCGGGGAGCTGTTTTTT | CASSGPAGRTGELFF | TRBJ2-2 | TRBV9 | . | .
TGTGCCAGTAGTGGCCCTTCAGGGGGCGCTTGGGATGGCTACACCTTC | CASSGPSGGAWDGYTF | TRBJ1-2 | TRBV19 | TRBD1 | once
TGTGCCAGCAGCAACGGGACAGGGGCGAGTACCGGGGAGCTGTTTTTT | CASSNGTGASTGELFF | TRBJ2-2 | TRBV21-1 | . | .
TGTGCCAGCAGCTCCCGCTTTTCGGCAGATACGCAGTATTTT | CASSSRFSADTQYF | TRBJ2-3 | TRBV5-5 | . | .
TGTGCCAGCAGCTCCCCCCGGGACTCATCCTACGAGCAGTACTTC | CASSSPRDSSYEQYF | TRBJ2-7 | TRBV11-2 | . | .
TGTGCCAGCAGCCAGGAAAAGCAAACCGGGTCCCTTAATTCACCCCTCCACTTT | CASSQEKQTGSLNSPLHF | TRBJ1-6 | TRBV4-2 | . | .
TGTGCCAGTCAGACAGGGGTTAACTATGGCTACACCTTC | CASQTGVNYGYTF | TRBJ1-2 | TRBV6-5 | TRBD1 | .
TGTGCTAGTGGTTTACCCCCCGGGACTAGCACAGATACGCAGTATTTT | CASGLPPGTSTDTQYF | TRBJ2-3 | TRBV12-5 | . | .